The clone carrying this T cell receptor beta chain was seen a few times. The antigen is undetermined. This record comes from a study of identical twins. This CDR3 has 14 amino acids. Looked up from germline, CDR1 is SGHAT and CDR2 is FQNNGV. Losses at the gene ends were 8 bases for V and 5 bases for J; bases not matched to a gene: 7. Whole-study findings and limits: Fewer insertions marked abundant cord blood beta clonotypes; young adult naive trended weakly, memory not at all. Models predicted too little out-of-frame TCR alpha sharing in monozygotic twins. Out-of-frame alpha sequences shared between twins exhibited an excess of low generation probability.

MiXCR, applied by TCRdb to the 5' RACE reads, yields one record per CDR3 protein. This sample has 690,000 or so distinct CDR3 sequences, with over 8.5% found just once. These data were likewise used in another study, on yellow fever vaccine responses in identical twins.

The rearrangement joins TRBV11-2 to TRBJ2-7, with 12 bases lining up with TRBD1. This receptor was identified in a woman under 30 in good health. The sequenced material came from PBMCs. For the CDR3, the DNA is TGTGCCAGCGCGAGCGGGACAGGGGGCAACGAGCAGTACTTC. It codes for CASASGTGGNEQYF.